A selection of T cell receptor beta chains follows, all from one sample in a study of T cell changes during pregnancy in multiple sclerosis. TCRdb's copy holds only in-frame clones and misses some; the assay was immunoSEQ multiplex PCR. The data show approximately 92,000 clones, 92% seen once. Sequences were derived from peripheral blood, sampled in the first trimester of pregnancy. The source of these receptors is a female donor with multiple sclerosis, enrolled in a pregnancy study. Both conserved end residues are part of each CDR3. A D gene is named only where the DNA matches it firmly. Part of the rows lack a size; the others show once, few, many or a class for expanded clones.

cdr3_nt: TGTGCCAGCAGTTACTCCGGTAGCGGGAGTAGCAATGAGCAGTTCTTC
cdr3_aa: CASSYSGSGSSNEQFF
j_call: TRBJ2-1
v_call: TRBV6-5
d_call: TRBD2
clone_size: NA

cdr3_nt: TGCGCCAGCAGCCAAGCTGGGCTCCACTATGGCTACACCTTC
cdr3_aa: CASSQAGLHYGYTF
j_call: TRBJ1-2
v_call: TRBV4-3
d_call: NA
clone_size: NA

cdr3_nt: TGTGCCAGCAGCCCCGGGACTAGCAATGAGCAGTTCTTC
cdr3_aa: CASSPGTSNEQFF
j_call: TRBJ2-1
v_call: TRBV6-4
d_call: TRBD2
clone_size: few

cdr3_nt: TGTGCCAGCAGCCGCAGGACAGGGGTTTTCTACGAGCAGTACTTC
cdr3_aa: CASSRRTGVFYEQYF
j_call: TRBJ2-7
v_call: TRBV7-8
d_call: TRBD1
clone_size: NA

cdr3_nt: TGTGCCAGCAGGAGGCTAGCGGGAGGCGGGGGGACAGATACGCAGTATTTT
cdr3_aa: CASRRLAGGGGTDTQYF
j_call: TRBJ2-3
v_call: TRBV2
d_call: TRBD2
clone_size: NA

cdr3_nt: TGTGCCAGCGGGCAACAAGAGACCCAGTACTTC
cdr3_aa: CASGQQETQYF
j_call: TRBJ2-5
v_call: TRBV5-4
d_call: NA
clone_size: NA

cdr3_nt: TGTGCCAGTAGCCTAAAACCCCAATCCAGCGGGAGCCCCGCCTACGAGCAGTACTTC
cdr3_aa: CASSLKPQSSGSPAYEQYF
j_call: TRBJ2-7
v_call: TRBV19
d_call: TRBD2
clone_size: few

cdr3_nt: TGTGCCAGCAGTCCCTCCGGGGAGACGAGGGGCTACACCTTC
cdr3_aa: CASSPSGETRGYTF
j_call: TRBJ1-2
v_call: TRBV27
d_call: NA
clone_size: NA

cdr3_nt: TGCGCCAGCAGCAGGGGGTATACCTACGAGCAGTACTTC
cdr3_aa: CASSRGYTYEQYF
j_call: TRBJ2-7
v_call: TRBV5-1
d_call: NA
clone_size: NA

cdr3_nt: TGTGCCAGCAGCCCTTCTTGGGGGCAGGGGATTTCCTATGGCTACACCTTC
cdr3_aa: CASSPSWGQGISYGYTF
j_call: TRBJ1-2
v_call: TRBV14
d_call: NA
clone_size: many

cdr3_nt: TGTGCCTGGAGTGGCGGCTCTGGGGCCAACGTCCTGACTTTC
cdr3_aa: CAWSGGSGANVLTF
j_call: TRBJ2-6
v_call: TRBV30
d_call: NA
clone_size: NA

cdr3_nt: TGTGCCAGCAGCGTCGGGGGGGGTCAAGCTTTCTTT
cdr3_aa: CASSVGGGQAFF
j_call: TRBJ1-1
v_call: TRBV9
d_call: NA
clone_size: NA

cdr3_nt: TGTGCCAGCAGTGACCCACGGGACAGGGGGAGCACTGAAGCTTTCTTT
cdr3_aa: CASSDPRDRGSTEAFF
j_call: TRBJ1-1
v_call: TRBV25-1
d_call: TRBD1
clone_size: NA

cdr3_nt: TGCGCCAGCAGCGACACCCTGAACACCGGGGAGCTGTTTTTT
cdr3_aa: CASSDTLNTGELFF
j_call: TRBJ2-2
v_call: TRBV5-1
d_call: NA
clone_size: NA

cdr3_nt: TGTGCCAGTAGCCTAGCGGGAGAAAACAATGAGCAGTTCTTC
cdr3_aa: CASSLAGENNEQFF
j_call: TRBJ2-1
v_call: TRBV19
d_call: TRBD2
clone_size: NA

cdr3_nt: TGTGCCAGCAGCTTAGTTACAGTGGAACTCAATGAGCAGTTCTTC
cdr3_aa: CASSLVTVELNEQFF
j_call: TRBJ2-1
v_call: TRBV11-3
d_call: NA
clone_size: NA

cdr3_nt: TGTGCCAGCAGCTTGCTCGCCGGTGAGCAGTACTTC
cdr3_aa: CASSLLAGEQYF
j_call: TRBJ2-7
v_call: TRBV5-6
d_call: NA
clone_size: NA

cdr3_nt: TGTGCCAGCAGCACGGGACAGGGCACGTTCTATGGCTACACCTTC
cdr3_aa: CASSTGQGTFYGYTF
j_call: TRBJ1-2
v_call: TRBV7-9
d_call: TRBD1
clone_size: NA

cdr3_nt: TGTGCCAGCAGTGAAACAGGGAGGGCTGAAGCTTTCTTT
cdr3_aa: CASSETGRAEAFF
j_call: TRBJ1-1
v_call: TRBV2
d_call: NA
clone_size: NA

cdr3_nt: TGTGCCAGCAGCTTAGGTAGCGGGGTATGGGAGCAGTTCTTC
cdr3_aa: CASSLGSGVWEQFF
j_call: TRBJ2-1
v_call: TRBV7-9
d_call: TRBD2
clone_size: NA

cdr3_nt: TGTGCCAGCAGTTCGCAGATTTCCTACGAGCAGTACTTC
cdr3_aa: CASSSQISYEQYF
j_call: TRBJ2-7
v_call: TRBV2
d_call: NA
clone_size: NA

cdr3_nt: TGTGCCAGCAGCTTGGCCGGGACAGGGGCACCCTATGGCTACACCTTC
cdr3_aa: CASSLAGTGAPYGYTF
j_call: TRBJ1-2
v_call: TRBV5-6
d_call: TRBD1
clone_size: NA

cdr3_nt: TGTGCCTGGAGTCCAAGTATAGTAGCGGGAGGCGATTACAATGAGCAGTTCTTC
cdr3_aa: CAWSPSIVAGGDYNEQFF
j_call: TRBJ2-1
v_call: TRBV30
d_call: TRBD2
clone_size: NA

cdr3_nt: TGTGCCAGCAGGCAACTAGCGGCTTACGAGCAGTACTTC
cdr3_aa: CASRQLAAYEQYF
j_call: TRBJ2-7
v_call: TRBV11-2
d_call: TRBD2
clone_size: NA

cdr3_nt: TGTGCCAGCAGCCCCCAACCGGGACAGCGCACAGATACGCAGTATTTT
cdr3_aa: CASSPQPGQRTDTQYF
j_call: TRBJ2-3
v_call: TRBV11-2
d_call: TRBD1
clone_size: once

cdr3_nt: TGTGCCAGCTCAGAGGGACAGTCTGAAAAACTGTTTTTT
cdr3_aa: CASSEGQSEKLFF
j_call: TRBJ1-4
v_call: TRBV18
d_call: TRBD1
clone_size: NA